A single sample is the source of the 16 T cell receptor beta chains below, sequenced in a study of shared clonotypes between healthy human individuals. Naive CD8 cells lacked CD45RO, underwent positive selection for CCR7 and left out terminally differentiated effector memory CD45RA+ cells. Clones were read by immunoSEQ multiplex PCR, and TCRdb kept only the in-frame ones, dropping some. The sample comprises almost 700,000 clones, about 91% of which are singletons, and 24% rests with the top ten. The sample was naive CD8+ T cells sorted from blood. These receptors were collected from a man younger than 45 in good health.

The CDR3 DNA follows: TGTGCCAGCAGCCTGGGACAGGGGGCTTATGAGCAGTTCTTC. Translation: CASSLGQGAYEQFF. V and J are TRBV14 and TRBJ2-1; TRBD1 agrees at 12 bases. From germline, CDR1 is SGHDN and CDR2 FVKESK. Trimming cost V 4 bases and J 8 bases; bases outside gene matches: 3. The CDR3 is 14 residues long.

The V call is TRBV9, the J call TRBJ1-2, with D perhaps matching TRBD1 (5 bases). Germline CDR1 is SGDLS and CDR2 is YYNGEE. Trimming took 6 bases from V and 8 from J, leaving 11 bases between them. The CDR3 consists of 11 residues. The chain's CDR3 is CASKRGRGYTF. Here the CDR3 DNA reads TGTGCCAGCAAAAGGGGAAGGGGCTACACCTTC.

The chain uses TRBV2 and TRBJ1-4; D is unresolved. The CDR3 is 15 residues long. CDR1 is SNHLY, CDR2 FYNNEI, per germline. Trimming removed 7 bases at V and 8 bases at J, with 20 bases between. The CDR3 protein is CASIISSNLGEKLFF. The CDR3 DNA reads as TGTGCCAGCATTATCTCGTCAAACTTGGGGGAAAAACTGTTTTTT.

The chain joins TRBV7-8 to TRBJ2-1; the D gene is possibly TRBD2 (5 bases). The V end lost 5 bases, the J end lost 4 bases, and 15 bases lay between the germline ends. This CDR3 has 15 amino acids. Germline values: CDR1 SGHVS, CDR2 FQNEAQ. CDR3 sequence (DNA): TGTGCCAGCAGCGTAGGCCCCAGCGGTTACAATGAGCAGTTCTTC. This sequence encodes CASSVGPSGYNEQFF.

This chain links TRBV7-6 with TRBJ2-3; 7 nucleotides line up with TRBD1. Trimming at V came to 5 bases and at J to 4 bases, leaving 12 bases not matched to a gene. The germline V gene encodes CDR1 SGHVS and CDR2 FNYEAQ. The CDR3 covers 16 residues. The CDR3 loop is CASSLRQGINADTQYF. The CDR3 DNA sequence: TGTGCCAGCAGCCTCAGACAGGGAATAAACGCAGATACGCAGTATTTT.

The chain couples TRBV4-2 to TRBJ2-1; no clear D. CDR1 and CDR2 from the germline V gene are LGHNA and YNFKEQ. Trimming stripped 0 bases from V and 0 bases from J, with 12 bases between. This CDR3 is 17 amino acids long. The CDR3 sequence: CASSQDEAVSSYNEQFF. Written as DNA, the CDR3 is TGTGCCAGCAGCCAAGATGAGGCGGTCAGCTCCTACAATGAGCAGTTCTTC.

The V gene is TRBV19, the J gene TRBJ2-7; maybe TRBD2 (5 bases). CDR1 LNHDA and CDR2 SQIVND come from the germline V gene (reference sequence). The CDR3 length is 13 residues. Deletions cut 6 bases from V and 3 bases from J, with 12 bases between. CDR3: CASRRGWYYEQYF. As DNA, the CDR3 is TGTGCCAGTAGGAGAGGGTGGTACTACGAGCAGTACTTC.

This clone was recorded once. The V call is TRBV28, the J call TRBJ2-3; 7 nucleotides align to TRBD1. Germline lookup yields CDR1 MDHEN and CDR2 SYDVKM. Losses at the gene ends were 4 bases for V and 6 bases for J; bases not matched to a gene: 13. This CDR3 spans 16 amino acids. CDR3 in amino acids: CASSSETGYLVDTQYF. In DNA, the CDR3 is TGTGCCAGCAGTTCCGAGACAGGGTATTTGGTGGATACGCAGTATTTT. Combining the CDR3 with reference TRBV28 and TRBJ2-3 gives the whole variable domain DVKVTQSSRYLVKRTGEKVFLECVQDMDHENMFWYRQDPGLGLRLIYFSYDVKMKEKGDIPEGYSVSREKKERFSLILESASTNQTSMYLCASSSETGYLVDTQYFGPGTRLTVL.

V usage is TRBV19 and J usage is TRBJ1-1; D gene ambiguous. The CDR3 totals 13 residues. V gave up 3 bases and J gave up 1 base, with 6 bases separating them. Germline lookup yields CDR1 LNHDA and CDR2 SQIVND (reference sequence). The DNA of the CDR3 is TGTGCCAGTAGTATTAATGGGAACACTGAAGCTTTCTTT. It yields the protein CASSINGNTEAFF.

Regarding this clone: Additional DNA sequences in this sample encode the identical CDR3. CDR3 protein: CASSSAYEQYF. The CDR3 DNA reads as TGTGCCAGCAGTTCAGCCTACGAGCAGTACTTC. This rearrangement joins TRBV27 to TRBJ2-7; D not resolved. The CDR3 length is 11 residues. The germline V and J ends were trimmed by 4 bases and 2 bases, with 3 bases remaining between them. Germline V lookup: CDR1 MNHEY, CDR2 SMNVEV (reference sequence).

This chain uses TRBV11-2 with TRBJ2-7, with 12 positions matching TRBD2. V gave up 3 bases and J gave up 6 bases; unmatched junction bases: 6. CDR1 is SGHAT, CDR2 FQNNGV, per germline. This CDR3 spans 15 amino acids. The CDR3 loop reads CASSFLAGGPGEQYF. The CDR3 DNA follows: TGTGCCAGCAGCTTCCTAGCGGGAGGGCCCGGCGAGCAGTACTTC.

The rearrangement uses TRBV2 and TRBJ2-1, with 7 bases identical to TRBD2. The CDR3 is made up of 13 amino acids. Per germline, CDR1 SNHLY and CDR2 FYNNEI. V lost 7 bases, J lost 5 bases, and 5 bases stayed unmatched. The CDR3, as DNA: TGTGCCAGCACGGGCCTAGCGGACAATGAGCAGTTCTTC. Amino acid sequence: CASTGLADNEQFF.

The chain carries TRBV6-5 and TRBJ2-1, with no clear D. Germline CDR1 is MNHEY and CDR2 is SVGAGI. Trimming cost V 6 bases and J 12 bases, with 18 bases left between them. The CDR3 length is 13 residues. CDR3 coding DNA: TGTGCCAGCAGCCCCGAAATATTCGTCGGGCAGTTCTTC. This codes for CASSPEIFVGQFF.

J is TRBJ1-1 and V is TRBV7-8; D gene uncertain. The CDR3 is 14 amino acids. Germline CDR1 is SGHVS and CDR2 is FQNEAQ. V was shortened by 1 base and J by 3 bases, with 9 bases between the two germline ends. The DNA of the CDR3 is TGTGCCAGCAGCTTAGTCGGGATGTACACTGAAGCTTTCTTT. Translated: CASSLVGMYTEAFF.

The chain links TRBV28 to TRBJ2-5; D call uncertain. Trimming pared 6 bases from V and 0 bases from J, leaving 20 bases between. Germline CDR1 reads MDHEN; CDR2 reads SYDVKM. This CDR3 region has 17 residues. CDR3 loop: CASSRFILGAYQETQYF. The CDR3 DNA reads TGTGCCAGCAGCCGCTTTATCCTTGGAGCGTACCAAGAGACCCAGTACTTC.

The gene calls are TRBV18 and TRBJ2-7; D not certain. The CDR3 extends over 14 amino acids. V was cut by 0 bases and J by 6 bases, with 12 bases left in between. The germline V gene encodes CDR1 KGHSH and CDR2 LQKENI. The CDR3 bases are TGTGCCAGCTCACCACCGTTTGCCGCCGGCGAGCAGTACTTC. Amino acids: CASSPPFAAGEQYF.